This T cell receptor beta chain stems from a study of identical twins. Unique molecular identifiers were present on the cDNA, and a universal primer site came from template switching. TCRdb recomputed calls from the 5' RACE reads with MiXCR, one row per CDR3 protein. The sample lists a few hundred thousand distinct CDR3 sequences; roughly a tenth were seen once. This clonotype occurred many times. Its antigen is not identified. The study, taken as a whole, reports: Modelling approaches yielded underestimates of out-of-frame TCR alpha sharing between monozygotic twins. For out-of-frame alpha sequences shared by twins, low generation probability was in excess. There were fewer insertions in abundant cord blood beta clonotypes, but memory repertoires showed no such pattern.

Input material: memory T cells sorted from blood. The receptor's source is a man in his fifties in good health.

CDR3 coding DNA: TGTGCCATCAGGGGACAGGGGGCCGGGGAGCTGTTTTTT. Residues: CAIRGQGAGELFF. The chain links TRBV10-3 to TRBJ2-2; TRBD1 aligns across 11 bases. V lost 6 bases and J lost 6; bases outside the gene matches: 0. CDR1 ENHRY and CDR2 SYGVKD come from the germline V gene. There are 13 residues in the CDR3.